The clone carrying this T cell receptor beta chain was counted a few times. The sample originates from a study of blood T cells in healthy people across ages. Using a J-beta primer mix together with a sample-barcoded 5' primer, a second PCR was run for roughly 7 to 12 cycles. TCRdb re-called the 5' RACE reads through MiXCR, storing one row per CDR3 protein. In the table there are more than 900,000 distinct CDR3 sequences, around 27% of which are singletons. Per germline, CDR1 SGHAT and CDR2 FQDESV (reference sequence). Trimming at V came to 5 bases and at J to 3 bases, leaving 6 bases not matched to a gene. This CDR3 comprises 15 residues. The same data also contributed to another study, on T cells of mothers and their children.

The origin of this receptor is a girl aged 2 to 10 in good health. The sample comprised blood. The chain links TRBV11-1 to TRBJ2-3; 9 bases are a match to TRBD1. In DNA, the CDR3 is TGTGCCAGCAGCCCGTGGGACAGGGAGACAGATACGCAGTATTTT. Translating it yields CASSPWDRETDTQYF.